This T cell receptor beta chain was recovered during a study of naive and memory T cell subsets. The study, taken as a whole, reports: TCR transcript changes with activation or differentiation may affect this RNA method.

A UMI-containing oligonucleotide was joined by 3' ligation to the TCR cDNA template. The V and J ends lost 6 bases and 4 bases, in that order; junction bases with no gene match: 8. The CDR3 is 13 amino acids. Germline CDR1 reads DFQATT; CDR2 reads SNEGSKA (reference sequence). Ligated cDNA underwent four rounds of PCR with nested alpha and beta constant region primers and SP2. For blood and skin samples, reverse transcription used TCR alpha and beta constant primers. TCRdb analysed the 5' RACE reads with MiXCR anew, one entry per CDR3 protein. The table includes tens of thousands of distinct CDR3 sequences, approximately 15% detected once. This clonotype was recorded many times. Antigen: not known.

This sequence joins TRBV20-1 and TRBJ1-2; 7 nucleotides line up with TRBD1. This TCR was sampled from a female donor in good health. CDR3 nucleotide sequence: TGCAGTGCCCCGAGGGGGGACAGCTATGGCTACACCTTC. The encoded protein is CSAPRGDSYGYTF.